Below, 7 T cell receptor beta chains from the same sample are listed, as sequenced in a study of CD8 T cells in cerebrospinal fluid in Alzheimer's disease. TCRdb reprocessed the 10x single-cell sequencing reads, keeping one entry per CDR3 protein, no DNA. The sample yields some 1,600 distinct CDR3 sequences, of which the top ten take up approximately 10%. Material for sequencing was cerebrospinal fluid. These receptor sequences come from a human donor in good health.

V is TRBV20-1 and J is TRBJ1-4; TCRdb outputs TRBD1, but without DNA this stays unchecked. Germline V gene sequence: CDR1 DFQATT, CDR2 SNEGSKA (reference sequence). The CDR3 is 13 residues long. The CDR3 region is CSVEGATNEKLFF.

Measured by frequency, this clonotype is medium-sized. The chain carries TRBV5-5 and TRBJ2-2. Germline V gene lookup returns CDR1 SGHKS and CDR2 YYEKEE (reference sequence). This CDR3 contains 14 residues. CDR3 amino acids: CASSLGGNTGELFF.

Frequency places this clonotype as medium-sized (0.01 to 0.1%). The gene calls are TRBV2 and TRBJ2-2; lacking DNA, the TRBD2 call made by TCRdb goes unchecked. CDR1 and CDR2 from the germline V gene are SNHLY and FYNNEI. This CDR3 region has 16 residues. The CDR3 region is CASSEFSGRAGGELFF.

Judged by frequency, this clonotype is medium-sized. V gene TRBV6-5 combines with J gene TRBJ2-5; with no DNA, the TCRdb D assignment of TRBD2 cannot be verified. There are 12 residues in the CDR3. Germline CDR1 reads MNHEY; CDR2 reads SVGAGI. The CDR3 loop is CASRTEVETQYF.

This clonotype is called large based on its frequency. V and J are TRBV7-6 and TRBJ2-2. The CDR3 runs 12 residues. Per germline, CDR1 SGHVS and CDR2 FNYEAQ. The CDR3 region is CASSLFFGELFF.

This clonotype counts as medium-sized by frequency. The chain joins TRBV28 to TRBJ2-3. The germline V gene encodes CDR1 MDHEN and CDR2 SYDVKM. CDR3 length equals 13 residues. CDR3 loop: CASRLQGSDTQYF.

This clonotype counts as medium-sized by frequency. The rearrangement uses TRBV11-2 and TRBJ2-5; TCRdb's D call of TRBD1 is untestable without DNA. CDR3 length: 14 amino acids. Germline V CDR1 and CDR2: SGHAT, FQNNGV. The CDR3 sequence: CASSQGWGQETQYF.